Following are 21 T cell receptor beta chains from one sample sequenced in a study of early T cells in non-severe SARS-CoV-2 infection. TCRdb passed the 5' RACE reads through MiXCR, listing each CDR3 protein once. Of 75,000 to 80,000 distinct CDR3 sequences detected, roughly 16% appear once; the ten largest clones hold less than 3.5%. Sequenced input: whole blood. The receptors were gathered from an adult who was a healthcare worker with PCR-confirmed SARS-CoV-2 infection or an uninfected control (not recorded which).

The rearrangement links TRBV6-8 to TRBJ2-3; 8 bases match TRBD2. J lost 0 bases, V lost 6 bases, and 5 bases had no gene match. This CDR3 has 15 amino acids. Germline-derived CDR1 and CDR2 are MNHGY and SAAAGT. The CDR3: CASRPSGGSTDTQYF. In DNA form, the CDR3 reads TGTGCCAGCAGGCCGAGCGGGGGAAGCACAGATACGCAGTATTTT.

The chain has TRBV1 and TRBJ2-7; TRBD2, as called in the table, went unchecked against the DNA. TRBV1 corresponds to a pseudogene. This CDR3 has 17 residues. The CDR3 protein is CTSSHQPTSGLFYEQYF. CDR3 in DNA: TGCACCAGCAGCCATCAGCCGACTAGCGGGCTATTCTACGAGCAGTACTTC.

The gene calls are TRBV12-3 or TRBV12-4 and TRBJ1-2; D call uncertain. Deletions cut 3 bases from V and 5 bases from J, with 10 bases between. The CDR3 is 13 residues long. The CDR3 DNA reads as TGTGCCAGCAGTTTTAAGACGGATTATGGCTACACCTTC. The encoded protein is CASSFKTDYGYTF.

Only a few counts were recorded for this clonotype. This rearrangement joins TRBV12-3 or TRBV12-4 to TRBJ2-3, with no clear D. This CDR3 has 15 amino acids. V was trimmed by 2 bases and J by 1 base, leaving 10 bases between them. The chain's CDR3 is CASSLSGGGTDTQYF. The CDR3 bases are TGTGCCAGCAGTTTATCGGGTGGGGGCACAGATACGCAGTATTTT.

The rearrangement links TRBV6-2 or TRBV6-3 to TRBJ2-2, with no clear D. The CDR3 is made up of 16 amino acids. Germline lookup yields CDR1 MNHEY and CDR2 SVGEGT. Deletions cut 3 bases from V and 5 bases from J, with 16 bases between. The CDR3 region has the DNA TGTGCCAGCAGTTATGGTAGCTCGCTCTATACCGGGGAGCTGTTTTTT. Protein sequence: CASSYGSSLYTGELFF.

The chain's CDR3 is CASSSPGPQYF. The CDR3 DNA reads as TGTGCCAGCAGCTCCCCGGGACCTCAGTACTTC. V usage is TRBV11-1 and J usage is TRBJ2-7; TRBD1 or TRBD2 may be the D gene (5 bases each). Trimming cost V 4 bases and J 10 bases, with 11 bases left between them. This CDR3 region has 11 residues. Per the germline V gene, CDR1 is SGHAT and CDR2 is FQDESV (reference sequence).

This clonotype was seen only a few times. The chain links TRBV7-2 to TRBJ1-2; maybe TRBD1 (6 bases). The CDR3 totals 13 residues. Looked up from germline, CDR1 is SGHTA and CDR2 is FQGNSA. V was clipped by 8 bases and J by 0 bases, with 10 bases between them. The CDR3 DNA reads as TGTGCCAGCGCGGACAGTTCTAACTATGGCTACACCTTC. Translating it yields CASADSSNYGYTF.

A note on this clonotype: This may stem from a read error, because a much larger clone lies one nucleotide away. CDR3: CASSDGPTTRNTIYF. DNA of the CDR3: TGTGCCAGCAGCGACGGACCTACGACTAGAAACACCATATATTTT. The gene calls are TRBV7-9 and TRBJ1-3; D ambiguous. Trimming cost V 5 bases and J 5 bases, with 16 bases left between them. CDR1 is SEHNR, CDR2 FQNEAQ, per germline (reference sequence). This CDR3 contains 15 residues.

V and J are TRBV7-3 and TRBJ2-1; D is unresolved. Trimming took off 5 bases at V and 0 bases at J, with 11 bases between the two ends. This CDR3 region has 15 residues. Germline CDR1 and CDR2: SGHTA and FQGTGA. DNA for the CDR3: TGTGCCAGCAGCCAAAGTCTTGGCTCCTACAATGAGCAGTTCTTC. Protein product: CASSQSLGSYNEQFF.

This clonotype was detected only a few times. V usage is TRBV12-3 or TRBV12-4 and J usage is TRBJ2-1; a weak D match, TRBD1 (5 bases). This CDR3 region has 13 residues. The V end lost 5 bases, the J end lost 8 bases, and 13 bases lay between the germline ends. CDR3: CASSTRQTHEQFF. DNA of the CDR3: TGTGCCAGCAGTACCAGACAGACTCATGAGCAGTTCTTC.

The CDR3 sequence is CASLRADNYGYTF. In nucleotides, the CDR3 is TGTGCCAGCCTTCGGGCAGATAACTATGGCTACACCTTC. This chain uses TRBV18 with TRBJ1-2; D gene ambiguous. V was cut by 8 bases and J by 1 base, with 11 bases left in between. Germline CDR1 and CDR2: KGHSH and LQKENI. The length of the CDR3 is 13 residues.

This chain joins TRBV7-3 and TRBJ1-1, with a possible D match to TRBD1 (5 bases). Germline values: CDR1 SGHTA, CDR2 FQGTGA. V lost 3 bases and J lost 3, with 17 bases in between. CDR3 size: 16 residues. CDR3: CASSLGAGSGYTEAFF. Here the CDR3 DNA reads TGTGCCAGCAGCTTGGGCGCAGGGAGTGGGTACACTGAAGCTTTCTTT.

The V and J genes are TRBV28 and TRBJ2-7; possibly TRBD2 for D (5 bases). Germline V gene lookup returns CDR1 MDHEN and CDR2 SYDVKM. Trimming removed 4 bases from V and 0 bases from J, with 16 bases in between. The CDR3 spans 16 residues. CDR3 bases: TGTGCCAGCAGTTCCTCGCAGCGGTTGATCTCCTACGAGCAGTACTTC. Its protein is CASSSSQRLISYEQYF.

The V call is TRBV28, the J call TRBJ1-2; TRBD1 might be the D (5 bases). Trimming took 5 bases from V and 5 from J, leaving 9 bases between them. Germline-derived CDR1 and CDR2 are MDHEN and SYDVKM. There are 12 residues in the CDR3. DNA for the CDR3: TGTGCCAGCAGTACGGACACTTATGGCTACACCTTC. Protein product: CASSTDTYGYTF.

This clonotype was seen a few times. Here the CDR3 reads CAISGGTSGSKTQYF. CDR3 DNA: TGTGCCATCAGTGGTGGGACTAGCGGGAGTAAGACCCAGTACTTC. The J gene is TRBJ2-5, the V gene TRBV10-3; 14 bases fit TRBD2. The CDR3 totals 15 residues. The V gene end was trimmed by 4 bases and the J gene end by 6 bases; junction bases not matched to a gene: 4. CDR1 and CDR2 from the germline V gene are ENHRY and SYGVKD.

The chain couples TRBV12-3 or TRBV12-4 to TRBJ1-5, with no clear D. The CDR3 covers 16 residues. V was clipped by 5 bases and J by 0 bases, with 14 bases between them. The CDR3 DNA reads TGTGCCAGCAGTCCCCCGGGAGGCCGTAGCAATCAGCCCCAGCATTTT. Protein sequence: CASSPPGGRSNQPQHF.

This clonotype was found a few times. The chain carries TRBV5-5 and TRBJ2-7, with a tentative D call TRBD2 (7 bases). CDR3 length equals 14 residues. Trimming cost V 2 bases and J 2 bases, with 11 bases left between them. The V gene's germline CDR1 is SGHKS and CDR2 YYEKEE (reference sequence). The CDR3 region is CASSFWGGPYEQYF. CDR3 in DNA: TGTGCCAGCAGCTTTTGGGGGGGCCCCTACGAGCAGTACTTC.

In its sample, this clonotype was seen a few times. The chain uses TRBV12-3 or TRBV12-4 and TRBJ2-7, with D possibly being TRBD2 (6 bases). CDR3 size: 14 residues. Trimming stripped 6 bases from V and 1 base from J, with 13 bases between. This chain's CDR3 is CASSTGRSSYEQYF. CDR3 sequence (DNA): TGTGCCAGCAGCACTGGGAGGTCGTCCTACGAGCAGTACTTC.

The chain joins TRBV3-1 to TRBJ2-1; 7 bases align to TRBD2. There are 16 residues in the CDR3. Germline-derived CDR1 and CDR2 are LGHDT and YNNKEL (reference sequence). After removal of 3 bases from V and 3 bases from J, the junction contained 8 bases not matched to a gene. The CDR3 region has the DNA TGTGCCAGCAGCCACTTTTGGGGGGGAGACTACAATGAGCAGTTCTTC. Encoded protein: CASSHFWGGDYNEQFF.

The rearrangement uses TRBV11-2 and TRBJ2-7; D tentatively fits TRBD1 or TRBD2 (5 bases each). Germline loops: CDR1 SGHAT, CDR2 FQNNGV. Trimming shortened V by 5 bases and J by 3 bases, and 23 bases separated the two germline ends. The CDR3 is 17 residues long. The CDR3 DNA reads as TGTGCCAGCAGCCCCCCTAGTCCGGGGCACAACAGCTACGAGCAGTACTTC. Amino acid sequence: CASSPPSPGHNSYEQYF.

This clonotype was observed a handful of times. The V and J genes are TRBV5-4 and TRBJ2-3; TRBD2 is a possible D gene (6 bases). Trimming shortened V by 3 bases and J by 3 bases, and 17 bases separated the two germline ends. This CDR3 is 16 amino acids long. Germline assignment: CDR1 SGHNT and CDR2 YYREEE (reference sequence). The chain's CDR3 is CASSWDAGPRTDTQYF. The CDR3 nucleotides are TGTGCCAGCAGCTGGGACGCGGGGCCACGGACAGATACGCAGTATTTT.